In its sample, the clone carrying this TCR beta chain was seen a few times. This sample is drawn from a study of human T cells and chemical hapten exposure. Across the whole study: Patients, predominantly female, presented with alopecia areata, totalis or universalis.

The germline V gene has CDR1 KGHSH and CDR2 LQKENI. This CDR3 has 13 residues. V was cut by 6 bases and J by 4 bases, with 9 bases left in between. As to time point: patch test 3, about 24 weeks after DPC sensitization. Documented treatment: therapeutic diphenylcyclopropenone sensitization with weekly scalp DPC. In the library, unique molecular identifiers were attached to individual cDNA molecules. Original analysis: The number of TCRs in each sample had a median of about 96,000 and spanned about 23,224 to 700,000. MiXCR, run by TCRdb on the RACE reads, gives a single entry per CDR3 protein. It is TCRdb's table, rather than the study itself, that gives the V and J calls and clone size. There are about 120,000 distinct CDR3 sequences in the sample; around 11% occur only once, and around 2.5% lies in the top ten.

The clonotype comes from a woman in her forties or fifties with alopecia areata. Some clones in this sample may be carry-over from other donors' samples. The genes are TRBV18 and TRBJ1-4, with a possible D match to TRBD1 (5 bases). The specimen was whole blood, collected in connection with sensitization to the hapten diphenylcyclopropenone (DPC). CDR3 DNA: TGTGCCAGCTCCCCGGGACTTAATGAAAAACTGTTTTTT. This encodes CASSPGLNEKLFF.